A single sample gave rise to the 15 T cell receptor beta chains below, sequenced in a study of cytomegalovirus exposure and HLA in healthy donors. PCR primers comprised 60 Vbeta and 13 Jbeta primers. TCRdb's table, derived via immunoSEQ multiplex PCR, lists solely in-frame clones and lacks some. The profile shows roughly 100,000 clones, 60% to 85% of them singletons. Input material: PBMCs. Receptor source: a female donor in good health and CMV-seropositive.

V gene TRBV7-2 combines with J gene TRBJ1-6; D gene ambiguous. CDR3 length: 16 amino acids. V lost 7 bases and J 0 bases, leaving 13 bases between the germline ends. CDR1 is SGHTA and CDR2 is FQGNSA in the germline V gene. The CDR3 DNA is TGTGCCAGCACTCTACTTAGAGTCTCCTATAATTCACCCCTCCACTTT. It translates to CASTLLRVSYNSPLHF.

The chain carries TRBV7-2 and TRBJ1-2; a possible D gene is TRBD1 (6 bases). Trimming removed 4 bases from V and 4 bases from J, with 19 bases in between. The CDR3 loop spans 16 amino acids. Per germline, CDR1 SGHTA and CDR2 FQGNSA. The DNA of the CDR3 is TGTGCCAGCAGCTCCTATATGGGGGCCGCCTCCTATGGCTACACCTTC. Amino acids: CASSSYMGAASYGYTF.

The rearrangement uses TRBV5-4 and TRBJ2-7, with 7 bases matching TRBD1. This CDR3 spans 14 amino acids. V trimming: 3 bases; J trimming: 4 bases; junction bases outside the gene matches: 7. Germline V gene data show CDR1 as SGHNT and CDR2 as YYREEE (reference sequence). The CDR3 protein is CASSSQGGKYEQYF. The CDR3 nucleotides read TGTGCCAGCAGCTCCCAAGGGGGCAAGTACGAGCAGTACTTC.

V gene TRBV7-8 combines with J gene TRBJ2-2, with TRBD1 matching 9 bases. The V gene end was trimmed by 2 bases and the J gene end by 6 bases; junction bases not matched to a gene: 7. Germline V gives CDR1 SGHVS, CDR2 FQNEAQ. The length of the CDR3 is 16 residues. The CDR3 DNA follows: TGTGCCAGCAGCTTAATGAGGACAGGGGACGCCGGGGAGCTGTTTTTT. It yields the protein CASSLMRTGDAGELFF.

The rearrangement links TRBV2 to TRBJ2-5, with D perhaps TRBD2 (6 bases). The CDR3 contains 11 residues. The germline CDR1 and CDR2 sequences are SNHLY and FYNNEI. Trimming cost V 8 bases and J 6 bases, with 10 bases left between them. As DNA, the CDR3 is TGTGCCAGCCTGGCGGGGAAGACCCAGTACTTC. As protein: CASLAGKTQYF.

The chain employs TRBV4-1 and TRBJ2-1, with a weak D call TRBD2 (6 bases). Germline V gene data show CDR1 as MGHRA and CDR2 as YSYEKL. This CDR3 has 16 amino acids. Trimming shortened V by 3 bases and J by 0 bases, and 12 bases separated the two germline ends. As DNA, the CDR3 is TGCGCCAGCAGCCACCCTGGAGGGAGCTCCTACAATGAGCAGTTCTTC. It encodes CASSHPGGSSYNEQFF.

The sample holds one count of this clone. The V gene is TRBV2, the J gene TRBJ2-2, with 8 bases that match TRBD1. V lost 6 bases to trimming and J lost 7 bases; unmatched junction nucleotides: 7. From germline, CDR1 is SNHLY and CDR2 FYNNEI. The CDR3 is 14 residues long. The CDR3 DNA is TGTGCCAGCAGGACAGGGGTTTCGTTCGGGGAGCTGTTTTTT. This translates into CASRTGVSFGELFF. Combining the CDR3 with reference TRBV2 and TRBJ2-2 gives the whole variable domain EPEVTQTPSHQVTQMGQEVILRCVPISNHLYFYWYRQILGQKVEFLVSFYNNEISEKSEIFDDQFSVERPDGSNFTLKIRSTKLEDSAMYFCASRTGVSFGELFFGEGSRLTVL.

The chain links TRBV18 to TRBJ2-7; possible D gene TRBD2, 6 bases. The CDR3 totals 16 residues. CDR1 is KGHSH and CDR2 is LQKENI in the germline V gene. Trimming pared 6 bases from V and 1 base from J, leaving 19 bases between. CDR3 region: CASSSTGTGRSYEQYF. Here the CDR3 DNA reads TGTGCCAGCTCGTCTACCGGGACTGGGAGGTCCTACGAGCAGTACTTC.

This chain uses TRBV9 with TRBJ2-1; D call uncertain. CDR3 length: 15 amino acids. Germline values: CDR1 SGDLS, CDR2 YYNGEE. V dropped 0 bases and J dropped 3 bases, with 10 bases sitting between them. The CDR3 coding sequence is TGTGCCAGCAGCGTAGTCGGAGCCGTCTACAATGAGCAGTTCTTC. It codes for CASSVVGAVYNEQFF.

V is TRBV23-1 and J is TRBJ2-2; TRBD2 aligns across 12 bases. TRBV23-1 is an ORF, with its function uncertain. This CDR3 contains 21 residues. V dropped 3 bases and J dropped 2; count of bases not matched to a gene: 16. CDR3 protein: CASSHLEPSRTSGANTGELFF. As DNA, the CDR3 is TGCGCCAGCAGTCACCTGGAACCCTCCCGGACTAGCGGGGCCAACACCGGGGAGCTGTTTTTT.

J is TRBJ1-1 and V is TRBV15; TRBD1 matches 7 bases. Unmatched junction bases numbered 6, after V lost 3 bases and J lost 5 bases. Germline assignment: CDR1 LNHNV and CDR2 YYDKDF (reference sequence). This CDR3 has 14 residues. The CDR3 DNA reads as TGTGCCACCAGCAGGGCACAGGGGAGGACTGAAGCTTTCTTT. Its protein product is CATSRAQGRTEAFF. Full variable domain (remainder filled in from reference TRBV15 and TRBJ1-1): DAMVIQNPRYQVTQFGKPVTLSCSQTLNHNVMYWYQQKSSQAPKLLFHYYDKDFNNEADTPDNFQSRRPNTSFCFLDIRSPGLGDTAMYLCATSRAQGRTEAFFGQGTRLTVV.

CDR3 DNA sequence: TGTGCCAGCAGCTTGGATCCGGGGAGAAGGGCCTACGAGCAGTACTTC. Amino acid sequence: CASSLDPGRRAYEQYF. The chain carries TRBV7-9 and TRBJ2-7; D is perhaps TRBD2 (5 bases). The CDR3 is 16 amino acids. The V end was cut by 3 bases, the J end by 2 bases, with 17 bases between. Germline V gene sequence: CDR1 SEHNR, CDR2 FQNEAQ (reference sequence).

The chain has TRBV11-1 and TRBJ2-5; a weak D match, TRBD2 (5 bases). The V and J ends lost 0 bases and 7 bases respectively, with 12 bases between them. Germline CDR1 reads SGHAT; CDR2 reads FQDESV (reference sequence). The CDR3 consists of 14 residues. The CDR3 coding sequence is TGTGCCAGCAGCTTAGCGCCGGGGAGTGGGACCCAGTACTTC. It translates to CASSLAPGSGTQYF.

The J gene is TRBJ2-3, the V gene TRBV5-4, with unresolved D. Germline CDR1 is SGHNT and CDR2 is YYREEE (reference sequence). The CDR3 is made up of 17 amino acids. Deletions cut 0 bases from V and 0 bases from J, with 14 bases between. The CDR3 reads CASSLDGWRTSTDTQYF. CDR3 sequence (DNA): TGTGCCAGCAGCTTGGATGGGTGGAGAACTAGCACAGATACGCAGTATTTT. The full variable domain, completed using reference TRBV5-4 and TRBJ2-3, is ETGVTQSPTHLIKTRGQQVTLRCSSQSGHNTVSWYQQALGQGPQFIFQYYREEENGRGNFPPRFSGLQFPNYSSELNVNALELDDSALYLCASSLDGWRTSTDTQYFGPGTRLTVL.

This clone was seen just once. The CDR3 spells CASSPPFDRDEQFF. CDR3 DNA sequence: TGTGCCAGCTCACCACCCTTTGATCGGGATGAGCAGTTCTTC. The V call is TRBV18, the J call TRBJ2-1; D is uncertain. The V gene lost 0 bases and the J gene lost 8 bases, with 11 bases spanning the gap. Germline V lookup: CDR1 KGHSH, CDR2 LQKENI. This CDR3 has 14 residues. Combining the CDR3 with reference TRBV18 and TRBJ2-1 gives the whole variable domain NAGVMQNPRHLVRRRGQEARLRCSPMKGHSHVYWYRQLPEEGLKFMVYLQKENIIDESGMPKERFSAEFPKEGPSILRIQQVVRGDSAAYFCASSPPFDRDEQFFGPGTRLTVL.